These 17 T cell receptor beta chains share one sample of origin, sequenced in a study of blood T cell repertoires in COVID-19. Sequenced by immunoSEQ multiplex PCR; TCRdb stores in-frame clones only, minus some. The data show 200,000 to 300,000 clones, around 90% seen once. The sample comprised peripheral blood. The receptor set was obtained from a woman aged 25-40 years with acute or convalescent COVID-19.

The chain employs TRBV5-1 and TRBJ2-1, with 9 bases lining up with TRBD2. The CDR3 is 15 residues long. Germline trimming cut 8 bases from V and 5 bases from J; bases unmatched to any gene: 11. Germline CDR1 reads SGHRS; CDR2 reads YFSETQ. The CDR3 loop is CASAEGIAGDNEQFF. The CDR3 DNA sequence: TGCGCCAGTGCAGAGGGGATAGCGGGGGACAATGAGCAGTTCTTC.

The J gene is TRBJ2-5, the V gene TRBV12-5, with 11 bases lining up with TRBD2. Trimming at V came to 2 bases and at J to 7 bases, leaving 12 bases not matched to a gene. In germline, CDR1 is LGHNT, CDR2 FRNRAP. This CDR3 comprises 17 residues. CDR3 nucleotides: TGTGCTAGTGGTTTGCGGCTAGCGGGGGGAGTGGTGGGGACCCAGTACTTC. Translation gives CASGLRLAGGVVGTQYF.

This chain links TRBV4-1 with TRBJ2-6; unclear D gene. The CDR3 consists of 14 residues. The germline V gene has CDR1 MGHRA and CDR2 YSYEKL. Trimming removed 3 bases at V and 0 bases at J, with 3 bases between. CDR3 sequence: CASSQYSGANVLTF. CDR3 nucleotide sequence: TGCGCCAGCAGCCAGTACTCTGGGGCCAACGTCCTGACTTTC.

The chain links TRBV5-1 to TRBJ2-1, with TRBD1 as a possible D gene (6 bases). Germline V gives CDR1 SGHRS, CDR2 YFSETQ. V lost 4 bases and J 8 bases, leaving 19 bases between the germline ends. This CDR3 is 15 amino acids long. The CDR3 nucleotides are TGCGCCAGCAGCCGTCCAGGACAGCGTTACGATGAGCAGTTCTTC. Protein: CASSRPGQRYDEQFF.

The chain carries TRBV11-2 and TRBJ2-5; no clear D gene. V gave up 5 bases and J gave up 1 base, with 11 bases separating them. The CDR3 loop spans 14 amino acids. Germline V gene lookup returns CDR1 SGHAT and CDR2 FQNNGV. The CDR3 here is CASSPYPTQETQYF. DNA of the CDR3: TGTGCCAGCAGCCCCTATCCTACCCAAGAGACCCAGTACTTC.

This sequence joins TRBV3-1 (or the pseudogene TRBV3-2) and TRBJ1-1; no definite D call. This CDR3 contains 14 residues. Per germline, CDR1 LGHDT and CDR2 YNNKEL (reference sequence). The V end lost 1 base, the J end lost 6 bases, and 12 bases lay between the germline ends. The CDR3 nucleotides read TGTGCCAGCAGCCAAGTACGACTCGCCCCTGAAGCTTTCTTT. It codes for CASSQVRLAPEAFF.

The chain joins TRBV5-1 to TRBJ2-3, with unresolved D. Germline CDR1 is SGHRS and CDR2 is YFSETQ. The V gene lost 4 bases and the J gene lost 3 bases, with 6 bases spanning the gap. The CDR3 is 12 residues long. The DNA for the CDR3 is TGCGCCAGCAGCCTAATGACAGATACGCAGTATTTT. Translation gives CASSLMTDTQYF.

This chain links TRBV7-9 with TRBJ2-1, with TRBD2 matching 8 bases. V lost 2 bases and J lost 4; bases outside the gene matches: 7. This CDR3 contains 16 residues. Germline V gene data show CDR1 as SEHNR and CDR2 as FQNEAQ (reference sequence). The CDR3 DNA sequence: TGTGCCAGCAGCTTACGACTAGCGAGACCGTACAATGAGCAGTTCTTC. Amino acids: CASSLRLARPYNEQFF.

The chain links TRBV27 to TRBJ2-4; the D gene is possibly TRBD1 (5 bases). CDR1 and CDR2 (germline): MNHEY, SMNVEV (reference sequence). Trimming stripped 4 bases from V and 4 bases from J, with 11 bases between. The CDR3 spans 14 residues. CDR3 sequence: CASSSQTVKNIQYF. The CDR3 DNA reads as TGTGCCAGCAGTTCCCAGACAGTAAAAAACATTCAGTACTTC.

The V gene is TRBV5-5, the J gene TRBJ1-2; 7 positions agree with TRBD1. Germline-derived CDR1 and CDR2 are SGHKS and YYEKEE (reference sequence). This CDR3 spans 14 amino acids. J lost 2 bases, V lost 0 bases, and 1 base had no gene match. The CDR3 coding sequence is TGTGCCAGCAGCTTGGAGGGACAGAACTATGGCTACACCTTC. It encodes CASSLEGQNYGYTF. Together with reference TRBV5-5 and TRBJ1-2, the CDR3 gives the full variable domain: DAGVTQSPTHLIKTRGQQVTLRCSPISGHKSVSWYQQVLGQGPQFIFQYYEKEERGRGNFPDRFSARQFPNYSSELNVNALLLGDSALYLCASSLEGQNYGYTFGSGTRLTVV.

This clone has more than one count but fewer than ten. The rearrangement links TRBV7-9 to TRBJ1-1; D is unresolved. V gave up 7 bases and J gave up 2 bases, with 14 bases separating them. This CDR3 is 14 amino acids long. Germline-derived CDR1 and CDR2 are SEHNR and FQNEAQ (reference sequence). The CDR3 nucleotides read TGTGCCAGCACCAGACCCGGGTTCAACACTGAAGCTTTCTTT. It is translated as CASTRPGFNTEAFF.

This chain links TRBV10-3 with TRBJ2-2, with no clear D. The germline gives CDR1 ENHRY, CDR2 SYGVKD. V was clipped by 6 bases and J by 3 bases, with 11 bases between them. There are 14 residues in the CDR3. CDR3 DNA: TGTGCCATCAGGGAACGGGTCGACACCGGGGAGCTGTTTTTT. Encoded protein: CAIRERVDTGELFF.

The chain links TRBV13 to TRBJ2-1, with unresolved D. CDR3 size: 15 residues. Germline V lookup: CDR1 PRHDT, CDR2 FYEKMQ (reference sequence). The V and J ends lost 1 base and 7 bases respectively, with 14 bases between them. CDR3 loop: CASSLVVGSRNEQFF. The DNA for the CDR3 is TGTGCCAGCAGCTTAGTAGTTGGGTCGAGGAATGAGCAGTTCTTC.

The J gene is TRBJ2-5, the V gene TRBV7-2; D uncertain. Trimming removed 5 bases at V and 5 bases at J, with 6 bases between. There are 11 residues in the CDR3. Germline values: CDR1 SGHTA, CDR2 FQGNSA. This CDR3 reads CASSPLETQYF. The CDR3 DNA follows: TGTGCCAGCAGCCCACTGGAGACCCAGTACTTC.

A single count supports this clone. This sequence joins TRBV9 and TRBJ2-1, with a possible D match to TRBD2 (6 bases). CDR1 and CDR2 from the germline V gene are SGDLS and YYNGEE. Trimming removed 3 bases from V and 8 bases from J, with 15 bases in between. The CDR3 contains 14 residues. CDR3 sequence (DNA): TGTGCCAGCAGCGAGGGATGGGGCGGGGATGAGCAGTTCTTC. As protein: CASSEGWGGDEQFF.

The chain links TRBV27 to TRBJ2-3, with D possibly being TRBD1 (6 bases). This CDR3 is 14 amino acids long. Trimming stripped 1 base from V and 2 bases from J, with 7 bases between. From germline, CDR1 is MNHEY and CDR2 SMNVEV (reference sequence). DNA for the CDR3: TGTGCCAGCAGTTTATGGGGGCTCACAGATACGCAGTATTTT. Encoded protein: CASSLWGLTDTQYF.

Worth noting for this clone: An end of the junction differs from the germline gene, which may be a read error. The chain links TRBV24-1 to TRBJ2-3; 8 bases fit TRBD2. The germline CDR1 and CDR2 sequences are KGHDR and SFDVKD. The CDR3 is made up of 13 amino acids. The CDR3 bases are TGTGCCACCAGTGGGCCGGGGGGACTAGGAGTGGTTTTT. Amino acids: CATSGPGGLGVVF.